This T cell receptor beta chain was identified during a study of T-cell memory formation after mild COVID-19 (dated by TCRdb to about 2021). Describing the broader study: TCR sequence clusters from the two donors were found to be largely donor specific. Longitudinal TCRalpha and TCRbeta repertoire sequencing tracked T-cell clones expanding and contracting after mild COVID-19 in a couple of donors. The cohort comprised two young, previously healthy adult volunteers, one female and one male.

Ficoll-Paque density gradient centrifugation was used to isolate PBMCs. General study outcomes and caveats: Only two mild cases were covered by the study, and larger cohorts that include severe cases with pre-infection samples were considered necessary. SARS-CoV-2 specificity was not confirmed for the second-wave clones peaking on day 37. Some responding clones were detected in pre-infection memory, which suggested that pre-existing cross-reactive memory T cells had joined the SARS-CoV-2 response. Balanced CD4/CD8 phenotypes were observed for clones contracting from day 15 to 85, whereas a bias towards CD4+ was observed for a second wave of clones expanding from day 15 to 37. Contracting CD4+ clones turned up mainly in the CM and EM memory subsets, whereas EMRA was where CD8+ clones were enriched.

The CDR3 holds 15 amino acids from the cysteine to the phenylalanine. Of all the DNA, just the CDR3 is kept, 45 bases in frame from base 1. Trimming takes 1 base from V and 7 bases from J, and the germline ends sit 14 bases apart. From the germline V gene, CDR1 is LGHNA and CDR2 is YNFKEQ. Worth noting for this clonotype: This receptor's antigen is unknown. No base-level quality is on record; no much larger clone is a single base apart.

Data came from an Illumina NovaSeq 6000. TCRalpha and TCRbeta cDNA libraries were constructed by 5'RACE with constant-segment primers, with sample barcodes and unique molecular identifiers being introduced. Trizol reagent was used to extract RNA from every sample. Libraries were amplified in two PCR steps, with a second sample barcode and Illumina TruSeq adapters added in the second step. Sequencing of libraries was performed on an Illumina NovaSeq with 2 x 150 bp paired-end reads. From the authors' description of their analysis: Reads were demultiplexed and collapsed into UMI-guided consensus sequences with migec v1.2.7. Using mixcr v2.1.11, the UMI consensuses were aligned to TRA and TRB V and J templates and assembled into clonotypes. Clonotypes were classified as expanded or contracted when called significant by both edgeR and NoisET, with noise models trained on biological replicates. For edgeR calls, the thresholds were a false discovery rate-adjusted p below 0.01 and a log2 fold-change of 1. As an exploratory analysis of dynamics, max-normalized trajectories of the 1000 most abundant clonotypes were examined by PCA with hierarchical clustering. Each responding clone was given a CD4 or CD8 phenotype based on the CD4+ and CD8+ repertoires, which had been sequenced separately. TCRdb trimmed public reads at Q25 via fastp, called clones via MiXCR and kept in-frame beta chains. Under each unique CDR3 protein, matching rows form one entry showing the most common genes and DNA. The V and J calls and clone size are TCRdb's, not the authors'. In all, the sample holds 150,000 to 200,000 distinct CDR3 sequences, and roughly 13% of those were seen once. The biggest ten clones account for approximately 3.4% of the sample.

This sequence uses TRBV4-2 and TRBJ1-5; TRBD1 could be the D gene, as 5 bases match. The clonotype comes from a man between 18 and 29 years old who had mild COVID-19 (a few samples of this study predate the infection). The sample titles of this study are shuffled in the database, so cell type and time point are left out; the donor was told from shared clones. Sequenced: PBMCs or a T cell subset sorted from them (not recorded which). This receptor has the CDR3 CASSQAGGKGQPQHF. The DNA sequence is given as TGTGCCAGCAGCCAAGCTGGGGGGAAGGGGCAGCCCCAGCATTTT.